This is a list of T cell receptor beta chains from one sample in a study of Ad26.COV2.S vaccination and SARS-CoV-2 variants. The table came from immunoSEQ multiplex PCR; TCRdb's copy has only in-frame clones and leaves some out. Of some 350,000 clones in the sample, more than 75% were seen once. The sample here was peripheral blood, taken in a trial of Ad26.COV2.S vaccine versus placebo. These receptors all come from a person between 18 and 59 years old who received the Ad26.COV2.S COVID-19 vaccine or a placebo. The CDR3 runs from the conserved cysteine through the conserved F or W. Each record gives: CDR3 DNA, CDR3 protein, CDR3 length, V gene, J gene, clone size, D gene. A D gene is named only where the DNA matches it firmly. Size is stated for part of the rows, as once, few or many counts, or as a class when the clone is expanded.

cdr3_nt: TGTGCCAGCGCCTCGGTACCCGTTAGGAATCAGCCCCAGCATTTT; cdr3_aa: CASASVPVRNQPQHF; cdr3_length: 15; v_call: TRBV6-6; j_call: TRBJ1-5; clone_size: NA; d_call: NA
cdr3_nt: TGTGCCAGCAGTTACTCGGCTAGCGGGGGGCTGGAGACCCAGTACTTC; cdr3_aa: CASSYSASGGLETQYF; cdr3_length: 16; v_call: TRBV6-2/TRBV6-3; j_call: TRBJ2-5; clone_size: NA; d_call: TRBD2
cdr3_nt: TGTGCCAGCTCACCAGGGGGCGGTGAGACCCAGTACTTC; cdr3_aa: CASSPGGGETQYF; cdr3_length: 13; v_call: TRBV18; j_call: TRBJ2-5; clone_size: NA; d_call: NA
cdr3_nt: TGTGCCAGCATGCCGGGACTAGGATACTACGAGCAGTACTTC; cdr3_aa: CASMPGLGYYEQYF; cdr3_length: 14; v_call: TRBV2; j_call: TRBJ2-7; clone_size: NA; d_call: TRBD2
cdr3_nt: TGTGCCAGCAGCTTCCGGGACAGCCCTATGAACACTGAAGCTTTCTTT; cdr3_aa: CASSFRDSPMNTEAFF; cdr3_length: 16; v_call: TRBV5-5; j_call: TRBJ1-1; clone_size: NA; d_call: TRBD1
cdr3_nt: TGTGCCACCAGCAGAGTGGGAGGGGTCGAGGAGACCCAGTACTTC; cdr3_aa: CATSRVGGVEETQYF; cdr3_length: 15; v_call: TRBV15; j_call: TRBJ2-5; clone_size: NA; d_call: TRBD2
cdr3_nt: TGTGCCACCAGCAGAGTCGTCACTGAAGCTTTCTTT; cdr3_aa: CATSRVVTEAFF; cdr3_length: 12; v_call: TRBV15; j_call: TRBJ1-1; clone_size: NA; d_call: NA
cdr3_nt: TGTGCCATCGGGGGGGGGATGTTACTCTACAATGAGCAGTTCTTC; cdr3_aa: CAIGGGMLLYNEQFF; cdr3_length: 15; v_call: TRBV10-3; j_call: TRBJ2-1; clone_size: NA; d_call: TRBD2
cdr3_nt: TGTGCCAGCAGCCAAGCAGGGAATTCACCCCTCCACTTT; cdr3_aa: CASSQAGNSPLHF; cdr3_length: 13; v_call: TRBV3-1/TRBV3-2; j_call: TRBJ1-6; clone_size: once; d_call: NA
cdr3_nt: TGTGCCAGCAGTGTACCCGGCAAGACTGAAAAACTGTTTTTT; cdr3_aa: CASSVPGKTEKLFF; cdr3_length: 14; v_call: TRBV28; j_call: TRBJ1-4; clone_size: NA; d_call: NA
cdr3_nt: TGTGCCAGTAGTATCTCCGAGCGGGGGAGGACCCAGTACTTC; cdr3_aa: CASSISERGRTQYF; cdr3_length: 14; v_call: TRBV19; j_call: TRBJ2-5; clone_size: NA; d_call: TRBD2
cdr3_nt: TGTGCCAGCAGCTTCGGGACTCCGTACAATGAGCAGTTCTTC; cdr3_aa: CASSFGTPYNEQFF; cdr3_length: 14; v_call: TRBV7-2; j_call: TRBJ2-1; clone_size: NA; d_call: NA
cdr3_nt: TGTGCCAGCAGTCTCATCCTTGGCGACCGCTCCTACAATGAGCAGTTCTTC; cdr3_aa: CASSLILGDRSYNEQFF; cdr3_length: 17; v_call: TRBV27; j_call: TRBJ2-1; clone_size: NA; d_call: NA
cdr3_nt: TGTGCCAGCAGCCCGAGCTTGAGCACAGATACGCAGTATTTT; cdr3_aa: CASSPSLSTDTQYF; cdr3_length: 14; v_call: TRBV5-4; j_call: TRBJ2-3; clone_size: NA; d_call: NA
cdr3_nt: TGTGCCAGCAGCTTGACCCTCGGGACAGATAACTCCTATAATTCACCCCTCCACTTT; cdr3_aa: CASSLTLGTDNSYNSPLHF; cdr3_length: 19; v_call: TRBV7-2; j_call: TRBJ1-6; clone_size: NA; d_call: TRBD1
cdr3_nt: TGTGCCAGCAGCCCACTGGGGGCGAACTATGGCTACACCTTC; cdr3_aa: CASSPLGANYGYTF; cdr3_length: 14; v_call: TRBV3-1/TRBV3-2; j_call: TRBJ1-2; clone_size: NA; d_call: NA
cdr3_nt: TGTGCCAGCAGTGTGCCAGGGGGCGGGGAGGTCGGGGAGCTGTTTTTT; cdr3_aa: CASSVPGGGEVGELFF; cdr3_length: 16; v_call: TRBV6-1; j_call: TRBJ2-2; clone_size: NA; d_call: TRBD1
cdr3_nt: TGTGCCAGCAGCTCAAGCGGGGCCTGGGAGACCCAGTACTTC; cdr3_aa: CASSSSGAWETQYF; cdr3_length: 14; v_call: TRBV3-1/TRBV3-2; j_call: TRBJ2-5; clone_size: NA; d_call: TRBD2
cdr3_nt: TGCGCCAGCAGCCGGACAGAGGCTGGAAACACCATATATTTT; cdr3_aa: CASSRTEAGNTIYF; cdr3_length: 14; v_call: TRBV5-1; j_call: TRBJ1-3; clone_size: NA; d_call: NA
cdr3_nt: TGTGCCAGCAGCTTACGACAGGGGGCAATTGAAGCTTTCTTT; cdr3_aa: CASSLRQGAIEAFF; cdr3_length: 14; v_call: TRBV7-9; j_call: TRBJ1-1; clone_size: NA; d_call: TRBD1
cdr3_nt: TGTGCCAGCAGTTATATGCCGACTACTTCTGGAAACACCATATATTTT; cdr3_aa: CASSYMPTTSGNTIYF; cdr3_length: 16; v_call: TRBV6-6; j_call: TRBJ1-3; clone_size: NA; d_call: NA
cdr3_nt: TGCGCCAGCAGTGAGTCAGCTAGCGGGAGGCCCCACAATGAGCAGTTCTTC; cdr3_aa: CASSESASGRPHNEQFF; cdr3_length: 17; v_call: TRBV10-2; j_call: TRBJ2-1; clone_size: NA; d_call: TRBD2
cdr3_nt: TGTGCCAGCAGTGAAGAGAGCGGGGGGGCCACAGATACGCAGTATTTT; cdr3_aa: CASSEESGGATDTQYF; cdr3_length: 16; v_call: TRBV6-4; j_call: TRBJ2-3; clone_size: few; d_call: TRBD2
cdr3_nt: TGTGCCAGCAGCTTAGCGGGGGGACTTTACAATGAGCAGTTCTTC; cdr3_aa: CASSLAGGLYNEQFF; cdr3_length: 15; v_call: TRBV6-5; j_call: TRBJ2-1; clone_size: NA; d_call: TRBD2
cdr3_nt: TGTGCCAGCAGTTACCACCCACCTAAACCCTCCTCCTACGAGCAGTACTTC; cdr3_aa: CASSYHPPKPSSYEQYF; cdr3_length: 17; v_call: TRBV6-2/TRBV6-3; j_call: TRBJ2-7; clone_size: NA; d_call: NA
cdr3_nt: TGTGCCAGTAGTCCGGGACAACGGGCCCCTGGAAACACCATATATTTT; cdr3_aa: CASSPGQRAPGNTIYF; cdr3_length: 16; v_call: TRBV19; j_call: TRBJ1-3; clone_size: NA; d_call: NA
cdr3_nt: TGTGCCAGCATCGCAGGACAGGGTAGAGATGGCTACACCTTC; cdr3_aa: CASIAGQGRDGYTF; cdr3_length: 14; v_call: TRBV28; j_call: TRBJ1-2; clone_size: NA; d_call: TRBD1
cdr3_nt: TGTGCCAGCAGCCAGACTGAATGGCCCCAGCATTTT; cdr3_aa: CASSQTEWPQHF; cdr3_length: 12; v_call: TRBV6-6; j_call: TRBJ1-5; clone_size: NA; d_call: NA
cdr3_nt: TGTGCCACCAGTGTTGGGCAGAACCAAGAGACCCAGTACTTC; cdr3_aa: CATSVGQNQETQYF; cdr3_length: 14; v_call: TRBV24-1; j_call: TRBJ2-5; clone_size: NA; d_call: NA
cdr3_nt: TGTGCCACCAGACCACCGGGACAGGAGTCTGAAGCTTTCTTT; cdr3_aa: CATRPPGQESEAFF; cdr3_length: 14; v_call: TRBV24-1; j_call: TRBJ1-1; clone_size: NA; d_call: TRBD1
cdr3_nt: TGCGCCAGCAGCTTAGGACAGGGGAAAGAGGAGACCCAGTACTTC; cdr3_aa: CASSLGQGKEETQYF; cdr3_length: 15; v_call: TRBV5-1; j_call: TRBJ2-5; clone_size: NA; d_call: TRBD1
cdr3_nt: TGTGCCAGCAGCCCCCTCTACAATGAGCAGTTCTTC; cdr3_aa: CASSPLYNEQFF; cdr3_length: 12; v_call: TRBV13; j_call: TRBJ2-1; clone_size: NA; d_call: NA
cdr3_nt: TGTGCCAGTAGTATTTGGGCGGGAGGGCCCTACAATGAGCAGTTCTTC; cdr3_aa: CASSIWAGGPYNEQFF; cdr3_length: 16; v_call: TRBV19; j_call: TRBJ2-1; clone_size: NA; d_call: TRBD2
cdr3_nt: TGTGCCACCAGCCCCCAAGGGGCGGGCTATGGCTACACCTTC; cdr3_aa: CATSPQGAGYGYTF; cdr3_length: 14; v_call: TRBV15; j_call: TRBJ1-2; clone_size: NA; d_call: NA
cdr3_nt: TGTGCCAGCAGCTTTAACAGGGGAGTACAGAGTTCACCCCTCCACTTT; cdr3_aa: CASSFNRGVQSSPLHF; cdr3_length: 16; v_call: TRBV5-4; j_call: TRBJ1-6; clone_size: few; d_call: TRBD1
cdr3_nt: TGCGCCAGCAGCTTGGCCTGGGACTCCCCCTCCGAGCAGTACTTC; cdr3_aa: CASSLAWDSPSEQYF; cdr3_length: 15; v_call: TRBV5-1; j_call: TRBJ2-7; clone_size: NA; d_call: NA
cdr3_nt: TGTGCCAGCAGCTTAGCGCTGATAGCGGGAGCGAACACCGGGGAGCTGTTTTTT; cdr3_aa: CASSLALIAGANTGELFF; cdr3_length: 18; v_call: TRBV7-9; j_call: TRBJ2-2; clone_size: NA; d_call: TRBD2
cdr3_nt: TGTGCCAGTACCGTGCCGGGGGGAAGCACAGATACGCAGTATTTT; cdr3_aa: CASTVPGGSTDTQYF; cdr3_length: 15; v_call: TRBV19; j_call: TRBJ2-3; clone_size: NA; d_call: TRBD2
cdr3_nt: TGTGCCAGCAGCCCCAGGGTAGTAGAGCAGTACTTC; cdr3_aa: CASSPRVVEQYF; cdr3_length: 12; v_call: TRBV6-5; j_call: TRBJ2-7; clone_size: NA; d_call: NA
cdr3_nt: TGTGCCAGCAGTGACAGGGGGGACTCACCCCTCCACTTT; cdr3_aa: CASSDRGDSPLHF; cdr3_length: 13; v_call: TRBV27; j_call: TRBJ1-6; clone_size: NA; d_call: TRBD1
cdr3_nt: TGTGCCAGCAGCCCCAGGACAGGGATGGGGTCTGGAAACACCATATATTTT; cdr3_aa: CASSPRTGMGSGNTIYF; cdr3_length: 17; v_call: TRBV11-2; j_call: TRBJ1-3; clone_size: NA; d_call: TRBD1
cdr3_nt: TGTGCCAGCAGTTTCGGGACTAGCGGGAGTCAAGAGACCCAGTACTTC; cdr3_aa: CASSFGTSGSQETQYF; cdr3_length: 16; v_call: TRBV6-5; j_call: TRBJ2-5; clone_size: NA; d_call: TRBD2
cdr3_nt: TGTGCCAGTAGTATAAGCAAGGTGGACAGGGTTTACGAGCAGTACTTC; cdr3_aa: CASSISKVDRVYEQYF; cdr3_length: 16; v_call: TRBV19; j_call: TRBJ2-7; clone_size: NA; d_call: TRBD1
cdr3_nt: TGTGCCAGCAGCCCCGCCGGGTTCCGGCAGTTCTTC; cdr3_aa: CASSPAGFRQFF; cdr3_length: 12; v_call: TRBV5-4; j_call: TRBJ2-1; clone_size: NA; d_call: NA
cdr3_nt: TGTGCCAGCTCACCGCAAGGAAACACCATATATTTT; cdr3_aa: CASSPQGNTIYF; cdr3_length: 12; v_call: TRBV18; j_call: TRBJ1-3; clone_size: NA; d_call: NA
cdr3_nt: TGTGCCAGTAGTATACAGGGGGCAGATGAAAAACTGTTTTTT; cdr3_aa: CASSIQGADEKLFF; cdr3_length: 14; v_call: TRBV19; j_call: TRBJ1-4; clone_size: NA; d_call: TRBD1
cdr3_nt: TGTGCCAGCAACGCCCGAGGGGAAATCAGTAATGAGCAGTTCTTC; cdr3_aa: CASNARGEISNEQFF; cdr3_length: 15; v_call: TRBV7-9; j_call: TRBJ2-1; clone_size: NA; d_call: NA
cdr3_nt: TGTGCCATCCAGACAGGGGGCACCGGGGAGCTGTTTTTT; cdr3_aa: CAIQTGGTGELFF; cdr3_length: 13; v_call: TRBV19; j_call: TRBJ2-2; clone_size: few; d_call: TRBD1
cdr3_nt: TGTGCCAGTAGTACGGGACTGGTCGCCTACGAGCAGTACTTC; cdr3_aa: CASSTGLVAYEQYF; cdr3_length: 14; v_call: TRBV19; j_call: TRBJ2-7; clone_size: NA; d_call: NA
cdr3_nt: TGTGCCTGGAGTGGGTCCAGGGGTGAAGCTGAAAAACTGTTTTTT; cdr3_aa: CAWSGSRGEAEKLFF; cdr3_length: 15; v_call: TRBV30; j_call: TRBJ1-4; clone_size: NA; d_call: NA
cdr3_nt: TGTGCCAGCCGCAGGGTTACGGATAGCAATCAGCCCCAGCATTTT; cdr3_aa: CASRRVTDSNQPQHF; cdr3_length: 15; v_call: TRBV19; j_call: TRBJ1-5; clone_size: NA; d_call: NA
cdr3_nt: TGTGCCAGCAGCGTAACAGCCTACGAGCAGTACTTC; cdr3_aa: CASSVTAYEQYF; cdr3_length: 12; v_call: TRBV2; j_call: TRBJ2-7; clone_size: NA; d_call: NA
cdr3_nt: TGCGCCAGCAGCTTGGATGGGCAGCTAAATGAAAAACTGTTTTTT; cdr3_aa: CASSLDGQLNEKLFF; cdr3_length: 15; v_call: TRBV5-1; j_call: TRBJ1-4; clone_size: NA; d_call: NA
cdr3_nt: TGTGCAAGTCGCCCAGACCGGACAGGGGTGAGTTTGGGTGTGGGCGGGGAGCTGTTTTTT; cdr3_aa: CASRPDRTGVSLGVGGELFF; cdr3_length: 20; v_call: TRBV12-2; j_call: TRBJ2-2; clone_size: NA; d_call: NA
cdr3_nt: TGTGCCAGCAGACCCCCTCCCTATGGCTACACCTTC; cdr3_aa: CASRPPPYGYTF; cdr3_length: 12; v_call: TRBV6-4; j_call: TRBJ1-2; clone_size: NA; d_call: NA